The sequence of this T cell receptor (beta chain) was determined in a study of blood T cell repertoires in COVID-19. Study background: Specimens from acute and convalescent COVID-19 originated in the United States, Italy and Spain.

In the authors' methods: Reference gene primer amplification in the assay estimated nucleated cell counts. Only in-frame clones appear in the TCRdb table, and some are missing; sequencing was by immunoSEQ multiplex PCR. V and J calls and clone size are given by that table; D and trimming were obtained from the DNA. The data show tens of thousands of clones, with over 80% seen just once and about 2% held by the top ten. J was trimmed by 5 bases and V by 0 bases; bases with no gene match: 13. The length of the CDR3 is 18 residues. Germline CDR1 is SGHDN and CDR2 is FVKESK. The chain couples TRBV14 to TRBJ2-5, with TRBD2 matching over 9 bases. This clonotype was sampled from a woman aged 60-75 years with acute or convalescent COVID-19. The sample comprised peripheral blood. CDR3 amino acids: CASSQDTMLAGGHETQYF. For the CDR3, the DNA is TGTGCCAGCAGCCAAGATACGATGTTGGCGGGGGGGCACGAGACCCAGTACTTC.